The 8 T cell receptor beta chains in this list originate from one sample, sequenced in a study of blood T cell repertoires in COVID-19. Profiling relied on immunoSEQ multiplex PCR, and the TCRdb table lists in-frame clones only, not all of them. Among about 260,000 clones listed, roughly 87% were seen once. The material sequenced was peripheral blood. The receptors shown here come from a human donor in a cohort sampled during active COVID-19.

The chain carries TRBV10-3 and TRBJ2-1; 10 bases align to TRBD1. Germline-derived CDR1 and CDR2 are ENHRY and SYGVKD. The V segment lost 5 bases and the J segment 7 bases; nucleotides outside the gene matches: 8. The CDR3 contains 15 residues. CDR3 DNA: TGTGCCATCAGTTACGGACAGGGGGGAACAAATGAGCAGTTCTTC. Translating gives CAISYGQGGTNEQFF.

The V gene is TRBV7-9, the J gene TRBJ1-4; D possibly corresponds to TRBD1 (5 bases). The germline CDR1 and CDR2 sequences are SEHNR and FQNEAQ (reference sequence). CDR3 size: 13 residues. Trimming removed 8 bases at V and 6 bases at J, with 13 bases between. The CDR3 sequence is CASRVSRDEKLFF. The DNA for the CDR3 is TGTGCCAGCCGGGTCTCCAGGGATGAAAAACTGTTTTTT.

This clone showed up just a few times. The CDR3 loop reads CASTPGEPNTGELFF. The CDR3, as DNA: TGTGCCAGCACCCCAGGGGAGCCGAACACCGGGGAGCTGTTTTTT. The gene calls are TRBV28 and TRBJ2-2; TRBD1 might be the D (6 bases). With 7 bases removed from V and 0 bases from J, the gap between germline ends came to 12 bases. Per the germline V gene, CDR1 is MDHEN and CDR2 is SYDVKM. The CDR3 has 15 residues.

This clone was recorded only once. The rearrangement joins TRBV10-2 to TRBJ1-4; 10 bases match TRBD1. The CDR3 sequence is 14 residues long. Trimming removed 6 bases from V and 8 bases from J; junction bases left unmatched: 6. From germline, CDR1 is WSHSY and CDR2 SAAADI. Here the CDR3 reads CASSAGTGVEKLFF. DNA of the CDR3: TGCGCCAGCAGCGCCGGGACAGGGGTCGAAAAACTGTTTTTT.

The chain couples TRBV27 to TRBJ1-5, with D maybe TRBD1 (6 bases). CDR1 is MNHEY, CDR2 SMNVEV, per germline (reference sequence). V was trimmed by 2 bases and J by 2 bases, leaving 13 bases between them. The CDR3 sequence is 16 residues long. The CDR3 loop is CASSLGGAQGNQPQHF. In nucleotides, the CDR3 is TGTGCCAGCAGTTTAGGGGGGGCGCAAGGCAATCAGCCCCAGCATTTT.

CDR3 sequence: CASRWGGNEQFF. For the CDR3, the DNA is TGTGCCAGTAGGTGGGGAGGGAATGAGCAGTTCTTC. V usage is TRBV19 and J usage is TRBJ2-1; 7 nucleotides line up with TRBD2. In germline, CDR1 is LNHDA, CDR2 SQIVND (reference sequence). The CDR3 is 12 residues long. Trimming removed 6 bases from V and 7 bases from J; junction bases left unmatched: 3.

This chain uses TRBV19 with TRBJ1-5; weak D call: TRBD1 (6 bases). Looked up from germline, CDR1 is LNHDA and CDR2 is SQIVND (reference sequence). The CDR3 contains 13 residues. With 0 bases removed from V and 8 bases from J, the gap between germline ends came to 8 bases. CDR3 in DNA: TGTGCCAGTAGTATAGATACAGGGAAGCCCCAGCATTTT. Amino acid sequence: CASSIDTGKPQHF.

This chain connects TRBV7-2 to TRBJ2-7; D may be TRBD1 (6 bases). CDR3 length: 15 amino acids. Trimming pared 5 bases from V and 7 bases from J, leaving 21 bases between. Germline V gives CDR1 SGHTA, CDR2 FQGNSA. The CDR3 nucleotides read TGTGCCAGCAGCCCTCAGACAGGCTCGAGTTTTGAGCAGTACTTC. It translates to CASSPQTGSSFEQYF.